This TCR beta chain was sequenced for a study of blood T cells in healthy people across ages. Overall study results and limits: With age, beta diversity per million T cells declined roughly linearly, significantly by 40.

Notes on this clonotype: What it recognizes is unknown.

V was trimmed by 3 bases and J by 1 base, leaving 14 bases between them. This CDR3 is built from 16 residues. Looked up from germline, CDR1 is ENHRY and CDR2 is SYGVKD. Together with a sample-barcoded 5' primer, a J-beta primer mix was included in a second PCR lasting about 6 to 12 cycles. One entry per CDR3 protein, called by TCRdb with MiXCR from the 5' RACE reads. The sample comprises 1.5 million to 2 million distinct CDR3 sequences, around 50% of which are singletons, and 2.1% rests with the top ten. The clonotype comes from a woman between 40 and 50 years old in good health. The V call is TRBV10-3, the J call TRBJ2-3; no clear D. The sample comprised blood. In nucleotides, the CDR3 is TGTGCCATCAGTGATCTCTTGGGCGTAGGCACAGATACGCAGTATTTT. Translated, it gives CAISDLLGVGTDTQYF.